The 22 T cell receptor beta chains below come from one sample, sequenced in a study of Tregs in tolerant kidney transplant recipients. Produced via immunoSEQ multiplex PCR; TCRdb's table is partial and in-frame only. The sample data list about 33,000 clones. Specimen: CD8+ T cells from blood, collected before the transplant. The receptor source for this set is a human donor who received a combined kidney and bone marrow transplant.

On this clone: Read data end 3 residues before the CDR3 end; the end is taken from the germline J gene. The chain joins TRBV7-8 to TRBJ2-3; tentative D call: TRBD2 (5 bases). V was trimmed by 0 bases and J by 1 base, leaving 11 bases between them. The germline gives CDR1 SGHVS, CDR2 FQNEAQ. The CDR3 consists of 16 residues. CDR3 in amino acids: CASSLASGSRTDTQYF. The sequenced part of the CDR3 DNA is TGTGCCAGCAGCTTAGCATCGGGGTCCCGCACAGATACG.

Concerning this clone itself: The CDR3 is cut off 3 residues early in the read; its end comes from the germline J gene. The chain carries TRBV7-9 and TRBJ2-7; D gene uncertain. Trimming took 1 base from V and 0 from J, leaving 4 bases between them. In germline, CDR1 is SEHNR, CDR2 FQNEAQ (reference sequence). This CDR3 contains 13 residues. CDR3 in amino acids: CASSLEVSYEQYF. The sequenced part of the CDR3 DNA is TGTGCCAGCAGCTTAGAGGTCTCCTACGAG.

For this clone: Read sequence stops 3 residues before the CDR3 end, and the germline J gene provides the missing end. The chain combines TRBV7-2 with TRBJ1-5, with D perhaps TRBD1 (5 bases). There are 15 residues in the CDR3. Germline loops: CDR1 SGHTA, CDR2 FQGNSA. V dropped 1 base and J dropped 2 bases, with 9 bases sitting between them. The CDR3 reads CASSLGPGRNQPQHF. Incomplete CDR3 DNA: TGTGCCAGCAGCTTAGGTCCAGGGCGCAATCAGCCC.

CDR3 loop: CASSSGTYEQYF. Incomplete CDR3 DNA: TGTGCCAGCAGCTCAGGTACCTACGAG. This chain connects TRBV7-8 to TRBJ2-7; no firm D call. The CDR3 end is not reached by the read, which stops 3 residues before it; the germline J gene fills it in. CDR1 is SGHVS, CDR2 FQNEAQ, per germline. CDR3 length: 12 residues. The germline V and J ends were trimmed by 4 bases and 2 bases, with 6 bases remaining between them.

About this clone: The read falls 3 residues short of the CDR3 end, and the missing part is taken from the germline J gene. The rearrangement links TRBV20-1 to TRBJ2-7; D is possibly TRBD1 (7 bases). The CDR3 runs to 13 residues. V gave up 1 base and J gave up 3 bases, with 10 bases separating them. Germline CDR1 reads DFQATT; CDR2 reads SNEGSKA (reference sequence). The CDR3 region is CSARGQGGYEQYF. The covered CDR3 bases are TGCAGTGCTAGAGGACAGGGAGGCTACGAG.

CDR3 DNA (partial): TGTGCCAGCAGCCCGGGGTTTCTTGAA. This gives the protein CASSPGFLE. The full CDR3 sequence reads CASSPGFLEAFF. The chain uses TRBV7-9 and TRBJ1-1, with no clear D. The DNA ends 3 residues before the CDR3 does, and the rest of the CDR3 is filled in from the germline J gene. The CDR3 has 12 residues. V lost 5 bases and J lost 7, with 11 bases in between. Germline values: CDR1 SEHNR, CDR2 FQNEAQ (reference sequence).

Note on this clone: Read sequence stops 3 residues before the CDR3 end, and the germline J gene provides the missing end. The chain employs TRBV30 and TRBJ2-1; D gene unclear. Germline values: CDR1 GTSNPN, CDR2 SVGIG (reference sequence). This CDR3 region has 11 residues. V was shortened by 4 bases and J by 9 bases, with 10 bases between the two germline ends. CDR3 DNA (partial): TGTGCCTGGATAAGCTCGGGTGAG. Translation: CAWISSGE. The whole CDR3 protein is CAWISSGEQFF. Full variable domain (missing parts from reference TRBV30 and TRBJ2-1): SQTIHQWPATLVQPVGSPLSLECTVEGTSNPNLYWYRQAAGRGLQLLFYSVGIGQISSEVPQNLSASRPQDRQFILSSKKLLLSDSGFYLCAWISSGEQFFGPGTRLTVL.

The CDR3 DNA, read in part, is TGTGCCTGGAGTGTACTCTCCGGGGAG. Translated: CAWSVLSGE. The full CDR3 is CAWSVLSGELFF. The chain joins TRBV30 to TRBJ2-2, with D unresolved. The read falls 3 residues short of the CDR3 end, and the missing part is taken from the germline J gene. The germline V gene encodes CDR1 GTSNPN and CDR2 SVGIG (reference sequence). V shed 0 bases and J shed 6 bases, with 5 bases lying between them. This CDR3 has 12 residues. The full variable domain, with the rest looked up from reference TRBV30 and TRBJ2-2, is SQTIHQWPATLVQPVGSPLSLECTVEGTSNPNLYWYRQAAGRGLQLLFYSVGIGQISSEVPQNLSASRPQDRQFILSSKKLLLSDSGFYLCAWSVLSGELFFGEGSRLTVL.

As concerns this clone: The read terminates 3 residues before the CDR3 end, so the remaining end is supplied by the germline J gene. The rearrangement uses TRBV6-1 and TRBJ2-1; 9 positions agree with TRBD2. Germline CDR1 is MNHNS and CDR2 is SASEGT. V was clipped by 3 bases and J by 9 bases; unmatched bases: 6. There are 14 residues in the CDR3. CDR3 sequence reads: CASSDVAGVVEQFF. The DNA read from the CDR3 is TGTGCCAGCAGTGATGTAGCGGGAGTAGTTGAG.

On this clone: The read stops 3 residues short of the end of the CDR3; the missing end is completed from the germline J gene. V usage is TRBV4-1 and J usage is TRBJ1-1; the D is unclear. The CDR3 sequence is 12 residues long. Trimming pared 5 bases from V and 6 bases from J, leaving 10 bases between. Germline V gene lookup returns CDR1 MGHRA and CDR2 YSYEKL. CDR3 DNA (partial): TGCGCCAGCAGCTCCGCAGTTTCTGAA. Translated: CASSSAVSE. Given in full, the CDR3 is CASSSAVSEAFF.

On this clone: The CDR3 extends 3 residues past the end of the read, so its final part is completed from the germline J gene. This rearrangement joins TRBV7-9 to TRBJ1-6, with TRBD1 as a possible D gene (6 bases). V lost 0 bases to trimming and J lost 10 bases, with 10 bases between them. The germline V gene has CDR1 SEHNR and CDR2 FQNEAQ (reference sequence). This CDR3 has 14 amino acids. CDR3 bases read: TGTGCCAGCAGCTTAGCGCAAGGGGGATCACCC. Translation gives CASSLAQGGSP. The full CDR3 sequence reads CASSLAQGGSPLHF.

As to this clone: The junction departs from germline at one end; a sequencing error may be responsible. Read sequence stops 3 residues before the CDR3 end, and the germline J gene provides the missing end. The gene calls are TRBV18 and TRBJ2-1; TRBD1 might be the D (9 bases). This CDR3 has 18 residues. From germline, CDR1 is KGHSH and CDR2 LQKENI. The DNA read from the CDR3 is TGTGTCAGCTCACCATGGGACAGGGCGGGTAGCGGGGACAATGAG. It codes for CVSSPWDRAGSGDNE. The entire CDR3 protein reads CVSSPWDRAGSGDNEQFF. The full variable domain, rest sourced from reference TRBV18 and TRBJ2-1, is NAGVMQNPRHLVRRRGQEARLRCSPMKGHSHVYWYRQLPEEGLKFMVYLQKENIIDESGMPKERFSAEFPKEGPSILRIQQVVRGDSAAYFCVSSPWDRAGSGDNEQFFGPGTRLTVL.

As to this clone: Read data end 3 residues before the CDR3 end; the end is taken from the germline J gene. The J gene is TRBJ2-2, the V gene TRBV19; a weak D match, TRBD2 (6 bases). The germline V gene encodes CDR1 LNHDA and CDR2 SQIVND (reference sequence). The CDR3 contains 14 residues. Trimming removed 7 bases at V and 2 bases at J, with 11 bases between. CDR3 region: CASTGRDNTGELFF. The sequenced part of the CDR3 DNA is TGTGCCAGTACTGGGCGGGATAACACCGGGGAG.

Regarding this clone: With the read ending 3 residues before the CDR3 end, the germline J gene is used to fill in that end. The chain combines TRBV11-2 with TRBJ2-7, with 7 bases fitting TRBD1. Per the germline V gene, CDR1 is SGHAT and CDR2 is FQNNGV. This CDR3 has 15 residues. Trimming at V came to 5 bases and at J to 1 base, leaving 8 bases not matched to a gene. The DNA read from the CDR3 is TGTGCCAGCAGCGCGATGACAGGGCCTTCCTACGAG. Its protein is CASSAMTGPSYE. The full-length CDR3 reads as CASSAMTGPSYEQYF.

In the case of this clone: The CDR3 is cut off 3 residues early in the read; its end comes from the germline J gene. V usage is TRBV13 and J usage is TRBJ2-1; D is unclear. Germline CDR1 PRHDT, CDR2 FYEKMQ (reference sequence). Trimming cost V 3 bases and J 2 bases, with 14 bases left between them. The CDR3 runs to 16 residues. Partial CDR3 DNA: TGTGCCAGCAGCTTCCCCTCCGGTTCCCCCTACAATGAG. It yields the protein CASSFPSGSPYNE. The entire CDR3 reads CASSFPSGSPYNEQFF.

Note on this clone: The read gets to within 3 residues of the CDR3 end, and the germline J gene fills in the rest. V usage is TRBV6-2 or TRBV6-3 and J usage is TRBJ2-5; a weak D match, TRBD1 (5 bases). V was clipped by 4 bases and J by 4 bases, with 13 bases between them. This CDR3 comprises 14 residues. Per the germline V gene, CDR1 is MNHEY and CDR2 is SVGEGT. The CDR3 bases that were read are TGTGCCAGCAGTTTCATCAGGGTAACAGAGACC. Protein sequence: CASSFIRVTET. The whole CDR3 sequence reads CASSFIRVTETQYF.

As concerns this clone: The read is 3 residues too short to cover the CDR3 end, so that end is filled in from the germline J gene. This chain links TRBV29-1 with TRBJ2-1; 8 bases line up with TRBD2. This CDR3 is 11 amino acids long. Germline-derived CDR1 and CDR2 are SQVTM and ANQGSEA. V lost 6 bases to trimming and J lost 9 bases; unmatched junction nucleotides: 4. CDR3 bases read: TGCAGCGTCGGGGGGGGATCTGAG. This translates into CSVGGGSE. The whole CDR3 protein is CSVGGGSEQFF.

Concerning this clone itself: The CDR3 goes on 3 residues after the read ends, and that part is filled in from the germline J gene. The chain links TRBV10-2 to TRBJ1-1, with D possibly being TRBD1 (5 bases). The germline gives CDR1 WSHSY, CDR2 SAAADI. Trimming pared 3 bases from V and 1 base from J, leaving 9 bases between. The CDR3 totals 14 residues. CDR3 loop: CASSDLGGNTEAFF. CDR3 DNA (partial): TGCGCCAGCAGTGATTTGGGGGGGAACACTGAA.

As concerns this clone: The CDR3 extends 3 residues past the end of the read, so its final part is completed from the germline J gene. The chain is built from TRBV7-9 and TRBJ1-1; the D gene is possibly TRBD1 (6 bases). CDR1 and CDR2 (germline): SEHNR, FQNEAQ (reference sequence). The CDR3 is made up of 12 amino acids. CDR3 protein: CASSLDRLGAFF. The sequenced CDR3 bases are TGTGCCAGCAGCCTAGACAGGTTAGGG.

Comment on this clone: The observed sequence ends 3 residues before the CDR3 terminus, with the missing tail filled in from the germline J gene. This chain uses TRBV30 with TRBJ2-5, with 8 bases identical to TRBD2. The CDR3 has 14 amino acids. Per germline, CDR1 GTSNPN and CDR2 SVGIG (reference sequence). With V trimmed by 5 bases and J by 5 bases, 10 bases remained unmatched. The sequenced CDR3 bases are TGTGCCTGGGGTGCGGGGGGAGTTGGGGAGACC. It encodes CAWGAGGVGET. The whole CDR3 sequence is CAWGAGGVGETQYF.

Turning to this clone: The read terminates 3 residues ahead of where the CDR3 ends, so the germline J gene completes it. This chain connects TRBV6-1 to TRBJ1-1; 8 positions agree with TRBD1. After removal of 0 bases from V and 1 base from J, the junction contained 7 bases not matched to a gene. Germline values: CDR1 MNHNS, CDR2 SASEGT. The CDR3 spans 17 residues. CDR3 residues: CASSEAVGTGWNTEAFF. The covered CDR3 bases are TGTGCCAGCAGTGAAGCTGTGGGGACAGGATGGAACACTGAA.

Of note for this clone: The CDR3 end lies 3 residues beyond the end of the read and is filled in from the germline J gene. The chain carries TRBV18 and TRBJ2-7; 9 bases align to TRBD1. The V gene's germline CDR1 is KGHSH and CDR2 LQKENI. The CDR3 contains 15 residues. Trimming at V came to 4 bases and at J to 4 bases, leaving 8 bases not matched to a gene. The part of the CDR3 DNA that was read is TGTGCCAGCTCACTTTCCGGGACAGGGTTTTACGAG. Protein product: CASSLSGTGFYE. The full CDR3 reads CASSLSGTGFYEQYF.